This T cell receptor beta chain derives from a study of blood T cells in healthy people across ages. V was cut by 0 bases and J by 2 bases, with 19 bases left in between. CDR1 and CDR2 from the germline V gene are SGDLS and YYNGEE. This CDR3 is built from 18 residues. The use of a sample-barcoded 5' primer and a J-beta primer mix characterized a second PCR of roughly 7 to 11 cycles. From the 5' RACE reads, TCRdb called clonotypes with MiXCR, one entry per CDR3 protein. The sample has 1.5 million to 2 million distinct CDR3 sequences, roughly 49% seen once; the top ten hold over 2%. The source of this sequence is a woman aged 40 to 49 in good health. The sample comprised blood. This chain connects TRBV9 to TRBJ2-3; weak D call: TRBD2 (5 bases). CDR3 residues: CASSVALSGGGYTDTQYF. The CDR3 DNA reads TGTGCCAGCAGCGTAGCTTTATCTGGAGGCGGGTACACAGATACGCAGTATTTT. Together with reference TRBV9 and TRBJ2-3, the CDR3 gives the full variable domain: DSGVTQTPKHLITATGQRVTLRCSPRSGDLSVYWYQQSLDQGLQFLIQYYNGEERAKGNILERFSAQQFPDLHSELNLSSLELGDSALYFCASSVALSGGGYTDTQYFGPGTRLTVL.